The present entry profiles one T cell receptor beta chain with its context. This sample is drawn from a study of cytomegalovirus exposure and HLA in healthy donors. Looking at the study overall: Early release data held about 92 million unique TCRs from HLA-typed donors.

Use of 60 Vbeta and 13 Jbeta primers characterized the PCR. Clones were read by immunoSEQ multiplex PCR, and TCRdb kept only the in-frame ones, dropping some. Among approximately 120,000 clones listed, over 60% were seen once. J lost 5 bases, V lost 5 bases, and 10 bases had no gene match. The CDR3 contains 15 residues. Germline CDR1 is PRHDT and CDR2 is FYEKMQ (reference sequence). Sequences were obtained from PBMCs. The clonotype originates from a female donor in good health and CMV-seronegative. The chain is built from TRBV13 and TRBJ2-5, with 8 bases lining up with TRBD2. CDR3 nucleotide sequence: TGTGCCAGCAGCCGAGCGGGGGACCCGGGGGAGACCCAGTACTTC. Amino acid sequence: CASSRAGDPGETQYF.